The rows below give T cell receptor beta chains drawn from one sample of a study of blood T cell repertoires in COVID-19. Libraries were prepared by immunoSEQ multiplex PCR; TCRdb keeps only in-frame clonotypes and omits some of them. The table includes 150,000 to 200,000 clones, around 92% detected once. Sequenced input: peripheral blood. The source is a man between 25 and 39 years old with COVID-19, enrolled during active disease. CDR3s leave out the opening cysteine and the closing phenylalanine or tryptophan.

J: TRBJ2-5; V: TRBV5-1; CDR3: ASSLRGGLRQETQY
J: TRBJ2-7; V: TRBV7-9; CDR3: ASSAGGRSYEQY
J: TRBJ2-1; V: TRBV11-3; CDR3: ASSLGPGTPTYNEQF
J: TRBJ1-2; V: TRBV3-1/TRBV3-2; CDR3: ASTLRGGTNYGYT
J: TRBJ2-1; V: TRBV6-5; CDR3: ASSYSVGEVYNEQF
J: TRBJ1-1; V: TRBV5-1; CDR3: ASSEATGRSTEAF
J: TRBJ2-3; V: TRBV4-2; CDR3: ASSQDGGGRNTDTQY
J: TRBJ2-1; V: TRBV5-4; CDR3: ASSLDLTGDNEQF
J: TRBJ2-1; V: TRBV6-5; CDR3: ASSDSGGWEQF
J: TRBJ1-2; V: TRBV6-2/TRBV6-3; CDR3: ASSSPLEGDYGYT
J: TRBJ1-5; V: TRBV19; CDR3: ASSISRRGAQPQH
J: TRBJ2-1; V: TRBV5-8; CDR3: ASNFQITYNEQF
J: TRBJ2-2; V: TRBV4-3; CDR3: ASSPADGGATGELF
J: TRBJ2-7; V: TRBV5-1; CDR3: ASSSAAGGLTYEQY
J: TRBJ2-5; V: TRBV3-1/TRBV3-2; CDR3: ASSPGGGETQY
J: TRBJ2-1; V: TRBV19; CDR3: ASSPKGASGTSSSYNEQF
J: TRBJ1-2; V: TRBV27; CDR3: ASSLRTGGDFYGYT
J: TRBJ1-2; V: TRBV4-3; CDR3: ASSQDPLAENYGYT
J: TRBJ2-3; V: TRBV28; CDR3: ASSRNRVRADTQY
J: TRBJ1-6; V: TRBV28; CDR3: ATTDTLPSPLH
J: TRBJ1-3; V: TRBV6-5; CDR3: ASSYDRSSGNTIY
J: TRBJ2-2; V: TRBV3-1/TRBV3-2; CDR3: ASSRGQVTGELF
J: TRBJ2-3; V: TRBV4-2; CDR3: ASSQDSGVAGVDTQY
J: TRBJ2-1; V: TRBV5-6; CDR3: ASSPGHYYNEQF
J: TRBJ1-4; V: TRBV7-2; CDR3: ASSLTGYRAGGEKLF
J: TRBJ1-2; V: TRBV20-1; CDR3: SASVSGGYGYT
J: TRBJ1-2; V: TRBV19; CDR3: ASSVQGSGYT
J: TRBJ2-7; V: TRBV15; CDR3: ATSRRGGGEQY
J: TRBJ2-5; V: TRBV5-1; CDR3: ASSLEYGRGQETQY
J: TRBJ2-7; V: TRBV9; CDR3: ASSAGTGGFYEQY
J: TRBJ2-7; V: TRBV7-8; CDR3: ASSWGSVLAGSYEQY
J: TRBJ1-2; V: TRBV6-2/TRBV6-3; CDR3: ASSYSNGIGGYT
J: TRBJ1-3; V: TRBV18; CDR3: ASSPPTGSGNTIY
J: TRBJ1-1; V: TRBV27; CDR3: ASSRHGGGGTEAF
J: TRBJ2-5; V: TRBV5-1; CDR3: ASSLNSGGNQETQY
J: TRBJ1-1; V: TRBV11-3; CDR3: ASSLRGGPLNTEAF
J: TRBJ1-2; V: TRBV6-2/TRBV6-3; CDR3: ASSYFGQGSGYT
J: TRBJ1-2; V: TRBV12-3/TRBV12-4; CDR3: ASSLGQGHGYT
J: TRBJ1-5; V: TRBV4-2; CDR3: ASSQGGVGDQPQH
J: TRBJ1-1; V: TRBV6-5; CDR3: ASSQGVNTEAF
J: TRBJ1-4; V: TRBV30; CDR3: ACPRFGQGNEKLF
J: TRBJ1-6; V: TRBV4-3; CDR3: ASSQGNSRNSPLH
J: TRBJ1-1; V: TRBV7-9; CDR3: ASSSDRETLNTEAF
J: TRBJ1-1; V: TRBV11-2; CDR3: ASSLGGQNTEAF
J: TRBJ1-5; V: TRBV7-2; CDR3: ASRRTGGNQPQH
J: TRBJ1-1; V: TRBV7-2; CDR3: ASSLGQGWTEAF
J: TRBJ1-4; V: TRBV23-1; CDR3: ASRQDRTSVVGRGEKLF
J: TRBJ2-5; V: TRBV11-1; CDR3: ASSSQGTQETQY
J: TRBJ2-5; V: TRBV18; CDR3: ASSPPTSGEKRETQY
J: TRBJ1-2; V: TRBV4-3; CDR3: ASSRKSGADGYT
J: TRBJ2-7; V: TRBV12-5; CDR3: ASGLVLHEQY
J: TRBJ1-1; V: TRBV7-6; CDR3: ASSLGTGVVNTEAF